This T cell receptor beta chain was obtained from a study of cytomegalovirus exposure and HLA in healthy donors. PCR employed 60 Vbeta and 13 Jbeta primers. Data came from immunoSEQ multiplex PCR; TCRdb stores just in-frame clones and leaves some out. The sample lists about 93,000 clones, 78% occurring once. Study-wide findings and caveats: Later work found most CMV-associated TCR beta chains apparently HLA-restricted. The study carried out a later analysis of TCR beta sequences. It associated some 15,000 of them with specific HLA alleles at a false discovery rate of 0.05.

Healthy bone marrow donors formed the donor group. This clone came up a few times. Its antigen remains unidentified. The TCR was taken from a woman between 35 and 50 years old in good health and CMV-seronegative. The sample consisted of PBMCs.

As DNA, the CDR3 is TGTGCCAGCAGCTACGACAGGGGGGGTAATTCACCCCTCCACTTT. Translated, it gives CASSYDRGGNSPLHF. The chain is built from TRBV6-1 and TRBJ1-6; 9 positions match TRBD1. CDR3 length: 15 residues. In germline, CDR1 is MNHNS, CDR2 SASEGT. V trimming: 6 bases; J trimming: 6 bases; junction bases outside the gene matches: 6.